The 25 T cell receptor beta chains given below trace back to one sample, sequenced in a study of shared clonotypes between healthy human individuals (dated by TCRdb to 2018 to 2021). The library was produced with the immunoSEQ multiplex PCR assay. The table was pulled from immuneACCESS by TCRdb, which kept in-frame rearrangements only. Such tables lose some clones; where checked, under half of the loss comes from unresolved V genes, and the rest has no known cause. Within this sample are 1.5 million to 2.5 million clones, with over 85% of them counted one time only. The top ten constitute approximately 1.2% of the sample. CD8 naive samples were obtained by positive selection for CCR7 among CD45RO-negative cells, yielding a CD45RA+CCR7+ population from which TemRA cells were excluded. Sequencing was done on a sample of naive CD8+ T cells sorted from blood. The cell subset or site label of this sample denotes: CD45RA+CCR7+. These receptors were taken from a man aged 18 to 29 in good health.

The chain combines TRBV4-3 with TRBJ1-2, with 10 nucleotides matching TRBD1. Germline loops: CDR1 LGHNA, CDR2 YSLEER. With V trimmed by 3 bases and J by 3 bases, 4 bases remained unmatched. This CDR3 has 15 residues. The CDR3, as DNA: TGCGCCAGCAGCCACTGGGACAGGGGAGACTATGGCTACACCTTC. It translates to CASSHWDRGDYGYTF.

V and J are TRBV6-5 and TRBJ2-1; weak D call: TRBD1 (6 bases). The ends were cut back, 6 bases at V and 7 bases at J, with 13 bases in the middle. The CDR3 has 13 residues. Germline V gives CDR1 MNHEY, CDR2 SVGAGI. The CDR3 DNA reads TGTGCCAGCAGACACCCTACAGGGAATGAGCAGTTCTTC. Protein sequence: CASRHPTGNEQFF.

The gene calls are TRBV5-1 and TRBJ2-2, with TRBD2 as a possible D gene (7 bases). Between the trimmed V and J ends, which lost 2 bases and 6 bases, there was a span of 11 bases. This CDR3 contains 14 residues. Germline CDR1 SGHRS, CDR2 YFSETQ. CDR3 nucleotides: TGCGCCAGCAGCTTTGGGGGGGCGCCCGGGGAGCTGTTTTTT. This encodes CASSFGGAPGELFF.

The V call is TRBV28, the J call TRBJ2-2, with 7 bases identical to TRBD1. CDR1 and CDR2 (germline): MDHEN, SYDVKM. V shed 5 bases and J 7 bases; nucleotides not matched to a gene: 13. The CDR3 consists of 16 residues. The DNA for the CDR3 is TGTGCCAGCAGTCCTTCCCCGACAGGGTACCTCGGGGAGCTGTTTTTT. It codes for CASSPSPTGYLGELFF.

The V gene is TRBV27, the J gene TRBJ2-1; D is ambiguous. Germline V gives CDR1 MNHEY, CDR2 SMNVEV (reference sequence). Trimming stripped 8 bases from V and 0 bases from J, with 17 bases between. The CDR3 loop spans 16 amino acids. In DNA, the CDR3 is TGTGCCAGCCGACCCCACGCGGCACTCTCCTACAATGAGCAGTTCTTC. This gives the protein CASRPHAALSYNEQFF.

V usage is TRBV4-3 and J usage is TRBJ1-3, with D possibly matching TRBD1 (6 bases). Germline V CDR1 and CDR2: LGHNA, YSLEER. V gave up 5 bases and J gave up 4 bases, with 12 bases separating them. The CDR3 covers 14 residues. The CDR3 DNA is TGCGCCAGCAGCGAGACAGGCCTCGGAAACACCATATATTTT. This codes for CASSETGLGNTIYF.

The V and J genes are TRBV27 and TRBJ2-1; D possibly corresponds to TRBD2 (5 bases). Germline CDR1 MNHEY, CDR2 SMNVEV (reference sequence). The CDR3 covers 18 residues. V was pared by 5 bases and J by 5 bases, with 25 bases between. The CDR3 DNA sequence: TGTGCCAGCAGTCTCTGGATGAACGGGGAGTCCCCCCACAATGAGCAGTTCTTC. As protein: CASSLWMNGESPHNEQFF.

Written as DNA, the CDR3 is TGTGCCAGCAGGGGGATAGACAGGGGTGAAAAACTGTTTTTT. This gives the protein CASRGIDRGEKLFF. This chain joins TRBV2 and TRBJ1-4; TRBD1 aligns across 8 bases. J lost 7 bases, V lost 6 bases, and 7 bases had no gene match. Germline V lookup: CDR1 SNHLY, CDR2 FYNNEI. The CDR3 extends over 14 amino acids.

In DNA, the CDR3 is TGTGCCAGCAGCTTGGGTTCGTCGGGGCTGTTTTTT. It translates to CASSLGSSGLFF. V gene TRBV13 combines with J gene TRBJ2-2; unclear D gene. Germline CDR1 reads PRHDT; CDR2 reads FYEKMQ (reference sequence). Deletions cut 3 bases from V and 13 bases from J, with 12 bases between. This CDR3 comprises 12 residues. The whole variable domain, remainder taken from reference TRBV13 and TRBJ2-2, is AAGVIQSPRHLIKEKRETATLKCYPIPRHDTVYWYQQGPGQDPQFLISFYEKMQSDKGSIPDRFSAQQFSDYHSELNMSSLELGDSALYFCASSLGSSGLFFGEGSRLTVL.

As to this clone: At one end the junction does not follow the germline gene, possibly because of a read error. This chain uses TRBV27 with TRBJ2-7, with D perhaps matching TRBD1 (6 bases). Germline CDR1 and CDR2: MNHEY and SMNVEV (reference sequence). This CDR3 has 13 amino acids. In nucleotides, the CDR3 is TGTGCCAGCAGCTTATACAGGGACGGCGAGCAGTACTTC. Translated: CASSLYRDGEQYF.

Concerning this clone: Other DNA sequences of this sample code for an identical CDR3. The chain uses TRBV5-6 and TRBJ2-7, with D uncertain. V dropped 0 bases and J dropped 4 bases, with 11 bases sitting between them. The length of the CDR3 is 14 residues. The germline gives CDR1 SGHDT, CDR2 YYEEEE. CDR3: CASSLEGTPYEQYF. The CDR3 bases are TGTGCCAGCAGCTTGGAGGGCACCCCATACGAGCAGTACTTC.

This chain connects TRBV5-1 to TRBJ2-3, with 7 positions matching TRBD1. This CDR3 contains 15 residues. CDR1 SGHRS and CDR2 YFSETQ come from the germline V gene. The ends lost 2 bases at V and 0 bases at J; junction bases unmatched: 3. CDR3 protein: CASSFRGSSTDTQYF. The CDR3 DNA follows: TGCGCCAGCAGCTTCAGGGGGTCTAGCACAGATACGCAGTATTTT.

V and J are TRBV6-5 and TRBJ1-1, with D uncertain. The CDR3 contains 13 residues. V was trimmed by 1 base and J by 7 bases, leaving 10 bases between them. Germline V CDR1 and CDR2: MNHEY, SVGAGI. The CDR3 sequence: CASSYFPSNEAFF. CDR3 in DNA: TGTGCCAGCAGTTACTTCCCCAGCAATGAAGCTTTCTTT.

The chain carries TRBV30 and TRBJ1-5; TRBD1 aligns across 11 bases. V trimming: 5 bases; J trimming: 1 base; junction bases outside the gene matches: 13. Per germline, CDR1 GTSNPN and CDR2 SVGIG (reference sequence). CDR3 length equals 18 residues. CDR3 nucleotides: TGTGCCTGGTCCGACTGGGGACAGGGGGAGGTGAGCAATCAGCCCCAGCATTTT. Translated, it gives CAWSDWGQGEVSNQPQHF.

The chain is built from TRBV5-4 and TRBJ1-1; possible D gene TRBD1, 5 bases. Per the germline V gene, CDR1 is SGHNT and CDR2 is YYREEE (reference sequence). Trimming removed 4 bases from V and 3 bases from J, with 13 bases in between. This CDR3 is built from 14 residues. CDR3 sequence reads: CASSRPGQDTEAFF. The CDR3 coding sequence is TGTGCCAGCAGCCGCCCGGGGCAAGACACTGAAGCTTTCTTT.

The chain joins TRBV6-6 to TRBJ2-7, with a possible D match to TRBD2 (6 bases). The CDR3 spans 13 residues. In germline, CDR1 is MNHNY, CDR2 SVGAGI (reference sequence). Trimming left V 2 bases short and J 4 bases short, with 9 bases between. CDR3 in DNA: TGTGCCAGCAGTTACGGCGGGGTTTACGAGCAGTACTTC. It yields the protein CASSYGGVYEQYF.

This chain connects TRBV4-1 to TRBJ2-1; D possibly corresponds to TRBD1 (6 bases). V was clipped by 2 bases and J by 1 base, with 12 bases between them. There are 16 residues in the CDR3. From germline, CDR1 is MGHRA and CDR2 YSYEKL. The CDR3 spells CASSQPLGASYNEQFF. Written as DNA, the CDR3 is TGCGCCAGCAGCCAACCCCTGGGGGCGTCCTACAATGAGCAGTTCTTC.

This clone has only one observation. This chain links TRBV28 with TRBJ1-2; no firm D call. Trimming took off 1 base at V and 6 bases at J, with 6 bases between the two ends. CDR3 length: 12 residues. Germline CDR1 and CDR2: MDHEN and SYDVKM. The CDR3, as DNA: TGTGCCAGCAGTTTATCGGGAGATGGCTACACCTTC. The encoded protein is CASSLSGDGYTF.

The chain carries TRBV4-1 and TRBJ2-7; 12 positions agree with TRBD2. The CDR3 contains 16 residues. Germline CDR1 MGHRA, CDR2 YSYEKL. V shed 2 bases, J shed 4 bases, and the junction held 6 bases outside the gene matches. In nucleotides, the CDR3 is TGCGCCAGCAGCCAATTCACGACTAGCGGGAGTTACGAGCAGTACTTC. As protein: CASSQFTTSGSYEQYF.

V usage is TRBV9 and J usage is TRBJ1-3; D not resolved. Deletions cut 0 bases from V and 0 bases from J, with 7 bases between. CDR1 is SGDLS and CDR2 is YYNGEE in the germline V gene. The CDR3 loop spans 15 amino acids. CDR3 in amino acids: CASSVALGSGNTIYF. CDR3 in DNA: TGTGCCAGCAGCGTAGCTTTGGGCTCTGGAAACACCATATATTTT.

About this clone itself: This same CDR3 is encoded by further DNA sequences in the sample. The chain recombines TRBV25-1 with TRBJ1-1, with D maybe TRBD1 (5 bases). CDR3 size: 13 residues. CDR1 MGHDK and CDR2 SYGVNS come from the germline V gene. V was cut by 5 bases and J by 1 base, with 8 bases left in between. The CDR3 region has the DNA TGTGCCAGCAGTCCCACAGGGAACACTGAAGCTTTCTTT. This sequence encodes CASSPTGNTEAFF.

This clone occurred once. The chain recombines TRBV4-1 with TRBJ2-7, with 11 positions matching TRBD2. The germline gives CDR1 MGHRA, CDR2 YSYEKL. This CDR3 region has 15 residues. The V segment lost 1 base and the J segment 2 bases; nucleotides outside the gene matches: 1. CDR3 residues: CASSQATSGTYEQYF. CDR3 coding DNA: TGCGCCAGCAGCCAAGCGACTAGCGGGACCTACGAGCAGTACTTC.

CDR3 in amino acids: CAISDTIYEQYF. In DNA, the CDR3 is TGTGCCATCAGTGATACAATCTACGAGCAGTACTTC. This sequence joins TRBV10-3 and TRBJ2-7; no clear D gene. Germline CDR1 is ENHRY and CDR2 is SYGVKD. This CDR3 region has 12 residues. V lost 3 bases to trimming and J lost 3 bases, with 6 bases between them.

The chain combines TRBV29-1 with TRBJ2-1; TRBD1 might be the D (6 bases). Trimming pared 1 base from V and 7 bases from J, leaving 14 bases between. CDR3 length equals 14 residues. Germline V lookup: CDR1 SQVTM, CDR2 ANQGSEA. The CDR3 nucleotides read TGCAGCGTTGAAGGCCAGGGGTCTAGTAATGAGCAGTTCTTC. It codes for CSVEGQGSSNEQFF.

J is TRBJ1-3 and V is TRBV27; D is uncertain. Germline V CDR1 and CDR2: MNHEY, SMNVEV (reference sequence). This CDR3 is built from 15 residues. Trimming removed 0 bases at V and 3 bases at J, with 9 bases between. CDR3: CASSLSGRLGNTIYF. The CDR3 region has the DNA TGTGCCAGCAGTTTATCCGGCAGACTTGGAAACACCATATATTTT.